Below, one T cell receptor beta chain is given with its context. Its antigen is unknown. No much larger clone is present one base from it, and per-base qualities are unavailable. On a MiSeq, deep resolution sequencing aimed for a depth between 1 in 1 million and 1 in 200,000 T cells, with each clonotype covered about 9.9x on average. TCR beta libraries were generated with the immunoSEQ hsTCRB Kit. The authors' pipeline ran thus. The data were analyzed with ImmunoSEQ Analyzer and ImmunoSEQ Data Assistant, and V, D and J gene assignments followed IMGT definitions. Clonality, with values ranging from 0 to 1, was calculated as one minus the normalized Shannon entropy of productive rearrangement frequencies. Only overrepresented clonotypes making up at least 0.05% of the repertoire of each patient were included in the public clonotype analysis. Thirteen repertoires from age-matched healthy donors, obtained from immuneACCESS, served as clonality controls. TCRdb's version of the immuneACCESS table is confined to in-frame rearrangements and falls short of the full clone set. An unresolved V gene accounts for under half of the shortfall where checked; the remainder is of unknown origin. D and trimming were read from the DNA, whereas the V and J calls and clone size are those reported in that table. The sample table contains about 160,000 clones; only one count was recorded for 70% to 85% of them. About 4.9% of the sample rests with the top ten.

Based on the germline V gene (reference sequence), the CDR1 and CDR2 sequences are LNHDA and SQIVND. Reading from cysteine to phenylalanine, the CDR3 counts 15 amino acids. The sequence is cut down to CDR3 DNA, 45 bases in frame from base 1. Germline trimming amounts to 3 bases on V and 4 bases on J, with 3 as the count of junction bases outside the gene matches. This sample stems from a study of cytotoxic CD8 clonotypes in ibrutinib-treated CLL (dated by TCRdb to the early 2020s). In terms of the full investigation: The cohort had some eleven relapsed/refractory and approximately 15 treatment-naive patients; 17 to 18 were IGHV unmutated. Responses were partial in around 24 patients and complete in 2; after median 68 months follow-up, 14 stayed in remission and some twelve progressed. Of the 80 to 95 participants in the trial, 25 to 30 had longitudinal samples available. Cryopreserved peripheral blood mononuclear cells were collected at three points: before therapy, at response, and at either sustained remission or disease progression. Patients were still on ibrutinib when every remission and progressive disease sample was collected. On average, each sample had some 250,000 productive templates and under 95,000 productive rearrangements. Response samples were obtained after a median of around eleven months of treatment, with a range of roughly 6 to 40 months.

Findings and caveats that apply to the study as a whole: Baseline clonality was found to be higher than that of age-matched healthy donors and was strongly correlated with circulating CD8+ T-cell counts. Sustained-remission and progressing patients did not have matched sampling times, and lymph node repertoires were not examined. Public clonotypes were found to be uncommon and were observed to contract or remain stable during treatment; the increase in clonality was shown to reflect expansion of private clonotypes at ibrutinib response. Clonality rose at ibrutinib response, remained stable during sustained remission, and dropped back toward baseline at progression.

What this sample's time point label stands for: 24 months on ibrutinib. Roughly 2 micrograms of genomic DNA were extracted from cryopreserved PBMCs for TCR beta library preparation. High-throughput TCR beta sequencing was performed on longitudinal blood samples from CLL patients receiving ibrutinib monotherapy. The patients took part in an open-label, single-center phase 2 trial of ibrutinib monotherapy. The source is a human donor with chronic lymphocytic leukemia. The sample in question was PBMCs, obtained after 24 months of ibrutinib treatment. The V and J genes are TRBV19 and TRBJ1-2; 12 central nucleotides agree with TRBD1. The nucleotides are TGTGCCAGTAGTATCGGGACAGGGGGCAGCTATGGCTACACCTTC. Its amino acids are CASSIGTGGSYGYTF. The variable domain in full, with residues beyond the CDR3 obtained from the reference TRBV19 and TRBJ1-2 genes, is DGGITQSPKYLFRKEGQNVTLSCEQNLNHDAMYWYRQDPGQGLRLIYYSQIVNDFQKGDIAEGYSVSREKKESFPLTVTSAQKNPTAFYLCASSIGTGGSYGYTFGSGTRLTVV.